This T cell receptor beta chain came from a study of T cells in Graves' hyperthyroidism and ophthalmopathy. Findings and limits, study-wide: Blood samples included most of the expanded thyroid clonotypes exceeding 0.001.

This clonotype occurred many times. Its antigen is not known. Amplification of TCR beta CDR3 regions was performed using RNA transcripts as template. TCR CDR3 regions were first amplified by RT-PCR with HTBI primers. From the multiplex PCR reads, TCRdb called clonotypes with MiXCR, one entry per CDR3 protein. This sample carries roughly 380,000 distinct CDR3 sequences, around 15% of them seen once, and the ten largest clones take about 5%. No progression to ophthalmopathy during 18 months of follow-up defined stable disease. Participants, patients aged 18 to 65, had newly diagnosed hyperthyroidism with a duration under 2 months. Trimming removed 2 bases from V and 1 base from J; junction bases left unmatched: 9. CDR3 length: 17 residues. CDR1 is MDHEN, CDR2 SYDVKM, per germline.

V is TRBV28 and J is TRBJ2-3; TRBD1 aligns across 7 bases. This clonotype originated in a woman younger than 35 with Graves' hyperthyroidism. Sequences were obtained from blood. The CDR3 region is CASSLSRGTAGTDTQYF. CDR3 bases: TGTGCCAGCAGTTTAAGCAGGGGGACGGCTGGCACAGATACGCAGTATTTT.